A single sample gave rise to the 30 T cell receptor beta chains below, sequenced in a study of technical replicates of blood from a handful of donors. Profiling relied on immunoSEQ multiplex PCR, and the TCRdb table lists in-frame clones only, not all of them. The data show about 100,000 clones, around 96% seen once. The sequencing input was T cells isolated from PBMCs. The receptors were sampled from a human donor in good health.

This clone showed up just once. The chain combines TRBV28 with TRBJ2-1; TRBD1 aligns across 8 bases. V lost 4 bases and J lost 4; bases outside the gene matches: 6. The germline V gene encodes CDR1 MDHEN and CDR2 SYDVKM. The CDR3 consists of 15 residues. The CDR3 sequence: CASSSTGAGYNEQFF. DNA for the CDR3: TGTGCCAGCAGTTCGACAGGGGCGGGTTACAATGAGCAGTTCTTC.

The rearrangement joins TRBV7-9 to TRBJ1-6; maybe TRBD1 (5 bases). The V gene's germline CDR1 is SEHNR and CDR2 FQNEAQ (reference sequence). There are 16 residues in the CDR3. V dropped 0 bases and J dropped 2 bases, with 8 bases sitting between them. The CDR3 DNA is TGTGCCAGCAGCTTAGCCGGGGGAACCTATAATTCACCCCTCCACTTT. Residues: CASSLAGGTYNSPLHF.

This clone was counted once. V gene TRBV30 combines with J gene TRBJ2-1; D possibly corresponds to TRBD2 (7 bases). Trimming shortened V by 5 bases and J by 4 bases, and 12 bases separated the two germline ends. The CDR3 is made up of 13 amino acids. The germline CDR1 and CDR2 sequences are GTSNPN and SVGIG (reference sequence). The CDR3 spells CAWWRGTYNEQFF. CDR3 DNA sequence: TGTGCCTGGTGGCGGGGGACATACAATGAGCAGTTCTTC.

The chain recombines TRBV5-1 with TRBJ1-1; possibly TRBD1 for D (5 bases). Germline-derived CDR1 and CDR2 are SGHRS and YFSETQ. The CDR3 sequence is 12 residues long. Trimming removed 3 bases from V and 8 bases from J, with 11 bases in between. CDR3 protein: CASSSDRTEAFF. CDR3 bases: TGCGCCAGCAGCTCTGACAGAACCGAAGCTTTCTTT.

The table lists this clone with a count of one. The CDR3 region has the DNA TGTGCCAGCAGGTTGCGGACAGGGATCGGCGAGCAGTACTTC. Translation: CASRLRTGIGEQYF. V gene TRBV7-8 combines with J gene TRBJ2-7; 8 bases match TRBD1. The ends lost 6 bases at V and 6 bases at J; junction bases unmatched: 10. Germline assignment: CDR1 SGHVS and CDR2 FQNEAQ. The CDR3 loop spans 14 amino acids. Looking up the rest from reference TRBV7-8 and TRBJ2-7 gives the full variable domain: GAGVSQSPRYKVAKRGQDVALRCDPISGHVSLFWYQQALGQGPEFLTYFQNEAQLDKSGLPSDRFFAERPEGSVSTLKIQRTQQEDSAVYLCASRLRTGIGEQYFGPGTRLTVT.

CDR3 amino acids: CASSRTGLGANVLTF. The CDR3 DNA is TGTGCCAGCAGCCGAACAGGGCTCGGGGCCAACGTCCTGACTTTC. The J gene is TRBJ2-6, the V gene TRBV7-2; D perhaps matches TRBD1 (6 bases). The CDR3 has 15 amino acids. V gave up 5 bases and J gave up 4 bases, with 12 bases separating them. Germline values: CDR1 SGHTA, CDR2 FQGNSA.

This rearrangement joins TRBV7-6 to TRBJ2-7, with TRBD2 matching 9 bases. J gave up 2 bases and V 4 bases, and 12 bases lay outside the gene matches. Germline V gene lookup returns CDR1 SGHVS and CDR2 FNYEAQ. The CDR3 runs to 17 residues. In nucleotides, the CDR3 is TGTGCCAGCAGCTCGATCCTCGGCGGGAGGGCCCCCTACGAGCAGTACTTC. Its translation is CASSSILGGRAPYEQYF.

The chain employs TRBV5-1 and TRBJ2-1, with 10 bases that match TRBD2. The V segment lost 5 bases and the J segment 8 bases; nucleotides outside the gene matches: 7. Germline CDR1 reads SGHRS; CDR2 reads YFSETQ. The CDR3 runs to 14 residues. As DNA, the CDR3 is TGCGCCAGCAGGCAAGCGGGGGGGCCCTATGAGCAGTTCTTC. Amino acids: CASRQAGGPYEQFF.

The chain employs TRBV19 and TRBJ2-6; tentatively, D is TRBD1 (5 bases). The V gene lost 5 bases and the J gene lost 0 bases, with 23 bases spanning the gap. This CDR3 is built from 20 residues. Germline lookup yields CDR1 LNHDA and CDR2 SQIVND (reference sequence). The CDR3 DNA is TGTGCCAGTAGTCCTCAACCTATGGACATCTACCTCTCTGGGGCCAACGTCCTGACTTTC. Amino acid sequence: CASSPQPMDIYLSGANVLTF.

The CDR3 loop is CASSEWGSGRAHEQFF. CDR3 DNA: TGTGCCAGCAGTGAATGGGGTAGCGGGAGGGCCCATGAGCAGTTCTTC. This rearrangement joins TRBV6-1 to TRBJ2-1; 11 nucleotides line up with TRBD2. The V gene's germline CDR1 is MNHNS and CDR2 SASEGT. The CDR3 runs to 16 residues. V was clipped by 2 bases and J by 8 bases; unmatched bases: 8.

The V gene is TRBV6-1, the J gene TRBJ1-5; D unclear. Germline V CDR1 and CDR2: MNHNS, SASEGT. This CDR3 comprises 15 residues. The V end lost 1 base, the J end lost 5 bases, and 12 bases lay between the germline ends. For the CDR3, the DNA is TGTGCCAGCAGTGAAGATTCGCAGGAGGATCAGCCCCAGCATTTT. Translation gives CASSEDSQEDQPQHF.

V gene TRBV14 combines with J gene TRBJ2-1, with a weak D call TRBD2 (6 bases). Trimming left V 8 bases short and J 4 bases short, with 21 bases between. The CDR3 length is 16 residues. Germline CDR1 SGHDN, CDR2 FVKESK. This CDR3 reads CASHGGGLALYNEQFF. CDR3 nucleotide sequence: TGTGCCAGCCATGGGGGTGGCCTAGCGCTTTACAATGAGCAGTTCTTC.

This clone was observed once. The chain joins TRBV5-1 to TRBJ2-7; tentatively, D is TRBD1 (5 bases). CDR1 and CDR2 from the germline V gene are SGHRS and YFSETQ. The V end was cut by 0 bases, the J end by 6 bases, with 10 bases between. The CDR3 has 13 residues. The CDR3 reads CASSLASRVEQYF. CDR3 in DNA: TGCGCCAGCAGCTTGGCCAGCAGGGTCGAGCAGTACTTC.

This chain connects TRBV10-2 to TRBJ2-3; 10 nucleotides match TRBD2. With V trimmed by 0 bases and J by 2 bases, 5 bases remained unmatched. The germline CDR1 and CDR2 sequences are WSHSY and SAAADI. The CDR3 extends over 17 amino acids. The CDR3 region is CASSESTGLAHTDTQYF. The CDR3 DNA follows: TGCGCCAGCAGTGAGTCTACGGGACTAGCGCACACAGATACGCAGTATTTT.

The chain uses TRBV27 and TRBJ1-6, with D uncertain. The germline V and J ends were trimmed by 1 base and 11 bases, with 6 bases remaining between them. This CDR3 is 12 amino acids long. From germline, CDR1 is MNHEY and CDR2 SMNVEV (reference sequence). CDR3 amino acids: CASSLYGAPLHF. The CDR3 nucleotides read TGTGCCAGCAGTTTATACGGAGCACCCCTCCACTTT.

This clone was observed at least ten times. V is TRBV4-1 and J is TRBJ1-5, with 7 bases aligning to TRBD1. Germline CDR1 reads MGHRA; CDR2 reads YSYEKL. The V gene end was trimmed by 0 bases and the J gene end by 0 bases; junction bases not matched to a gene: 5. There are 17 residues in the CDR3. CDR3 sequence reads: CASSQDGDSYSNQPQHF. The CDR3 DNA sequence: TGCGCCAGCAGCCAAGATGGGGACAGCTATAGCAATCAGCCCCAGCATTTT.

The chain joins TRBV27 to TRBJ1-4, with 7 bases that match TRBD1. J lost 8 bases, V lost 6 bases, and 6 bases had no gene match. CDR1 MNHEY and CDR2 SMNVEV come from the germline V gene (reference sequence). The CDR3 is 13 amino acids. The CDR3 here is CASSDRVREKLFF. The DNA for the CDR3 is TGTGCCAGCAGCGACAGGGTACGCGAAAAACTGTTTTTT. The full variable domain, completed using reference TRBV27 and TRBJ1-4, is EAQVTQNPRYLITVTGKKLTVTCSQNMNHEYMSWYRQDPGLGLRQIYYSMNVEVTDKGDVPEGYKVSRKEKRNFPLILESPSPNQTSLYFCASSDRVREKLFFGSGTQLSVL.

The chain employs TRBV5-1 and TRBJ1-1; D is ambiguous. Trimming shortened V by 2 bases and J by 3 bases, and 5 bases separated the two germline ends. The germline V gene has CDR1 SGHRS and CDR2 YFSETQ. This CDR3 comprises 12 residues. The CDR3 protein is CASSLVDTEAFF. Here the CDR3 DNA reads TGCGCCAGCAGCTTAGTAGACACTGAAGCTTTCTTT. Based on the CDR3 plus reference TRBV5-1 and TRBJ1-1, the full variable domain is KAGVTQTPRYLIKTRGQQVTLSCSPISGHRSVSWYQQTPGQGLQFLFEYFSETQRNKGNFPGRFSGRQFSNSRSEMNVSTLELGDSALYLCASSLVDTEAFFGQGTRLTVV.

The gene calls are TRBV19 and TRBJ2-5; D is unclear. The CDR3 has 14 residues. The V gene's germline CDR1 is LNHDA and CDR2 SQIVND (reference sequence). Trimming took off 3 bases at V and 3 bases at J, with 11 bases between the two ends. The CDR3 bases are TGTGCCAGTAGTATGTGGAGAGGTGAAGAGACCCAGTACTTC. As protein: CASSMWRGEETQYF.

Only one count was recorded for this clone. This rearrangement joins TRBV5-1 to TRBJ1-2, with a possible D match to TRBD1 (5 bases). The CDR3 contains 16 residues. The germline V and J ends were trimmed by 4 bases and 2 bases, with 18 bases remaining between them. CDR1 SGHRS and CDR2 YFSETQ come from the germline V gene. In nucleotides, the CDR3 is TGCGCCAGCAGCCTCTACCCCCAGGACAAGAACTATGGCTACACCTTC. Protein product: CASSLYPQDKNYGYTF.

V is TRBV29-1 and J is TRBJ1-5; tentative D call: TRBD1 (5 bases). Germline lookup yields CDR1 SQVTM and CDR2 ANQGSEA. The CDR3 has 14 residues. Trimming removed 3 bases at V and 7 bases at J, with 16 bases between. The CDR3 DNA is TGCAGCGTTGAGTTTGGGAGGGGAGGCCAGCCCCAGCATTTT. It codes for CSVEFGRGGQPQHF.

The V gene is TRBV15, the J gene TRBJ1-2, with TRBD1 matching over 8 bases. V shed 5 bases and J 7 bases; nucleotides not matched to a gene: 12. The CDR3 totals 15 residues. The germline CDR1 and CDR2 sequences are LNHNV and YYDKDF (reference sequence). This CDR3 is CATSDWTGSLPGYTF. The CDR3, as DNA: TGTGCCACCAGCGATTGGACAGGGAGCCTTCCTGGCTACACCTTC.

The sample holds one count of this clone. One end of the junction fails to match germline, which may point to a read error. The chain employs TRBV6-1 and TRBJ2-4; TRBD2 matches at 8 bases. Germline V lookup: CDR1 MNHNS, CDR2 SASEGT. This CDR3 is 12 amino acids long. CDR3 protein: CASSELGGRGGF. CDR3 DNA: TGTGCCAGCAGTGAATTAGGGGGACGGGGGGGATTC.

J is TRBJ2-7 and V is TRBV15; 9 bases map to TRBD1. This CDR3 has 14 amino acids. Trimming removed 1 base from V and 7 bases from J; junction bases left unmatched: 5. Germline CDR1 reads LNHNV; CDR2 reads YYDKDF (reference sequence). The CDR3 is CATSRGQGDREQYF. The CDR3 nucleotides are TGTGCCACCAGCAGAGGACAGGGGGATCGGGAGCAGTACTTC. The whole variable domain, filled in from reference TRBV15 and TRBJ2-7, reads DAMVIQNPRYQVTQFGKPVTLSCSQTLNHNVMYWYQQKSSQAPKLLFHYYDKDFNNEADTPDNFQSRRPNTSFCFLDIRSPGLGDTAMYLCATSRGQGDREQYFGPGTRLTVT.

V and J are TRBV6-1 and TRBJ2-3; 8 positions agree with TRBD1. CDR1 MNHNS and CDR2 SASEGT come from the germline V gene. V was pared by 0 bases and J by 3 bases, with 11 bases of the junction left unmatched. The CDR3 totals 18 residues. In nucleotides, the CDR3 is TGTGCCAGCAGTGAAGCAAGAATCCGGGACAGGCGAACAGATACGCAGTATTTT. Residues: CASSEARIRDRRTDTQYF.

The chain recombines TRBV7-3 with TRBJ1-1, with D perhaps matching TRBD1 (6 bases). Trimming cost V 1 base and J 7 bases, with 10 bases left between them. The CDR3 covers 13 residues. Germline V gene sequence: CDR1 SGHTA, CDR2 FQGTGA. The CDR3 protein is CASSLNRENEAFF. The CDR3 nucleotides read TGTGCCAGCAGCTTAAACAGGGAGAATGAAGCTTTCTTT.

The chain joins TRBV28 to TRBJ2-7; TRBD2 might be the D (7 bases). The CDR3 is 15 residues long. V lost 5 bases and J 7 bases, leaving 21 bases between the germline ends. The germline V gene has CDR1 MDHEN and CDR2 SYDVKM. CDR3 sequence reads: CASSRGGPPGGEQYF. The CDR3, as DNA: TGTGCCAGCAGTAGGGGGGGCCCCCCGGGTGGGGAGCAGTACTTC.

This rearrangement joins TRBV14 to TRBJ2-7, with 10 bases that match TRBD1. Losses at the gene ends were 3 bases for V and 4 bases for J; bases not matched to a gene: 9. The V gene's germline CDR1 is SGHDN and CDR2 FVKESK. The CDR3 runs 16 residues. CDR3 protein: CASSHLPGQGTYEQYF. CDR3 nucleotide sequence: TGTGCCAGCAGCCACCTACCGGGACAGGGGACTTACGAGCAGTACTTC.

This sequence joins TRBV2 and TRBJ2-4; TRBD1 matches 7 bases. J lost 3 bases, V lost 3 bases, and 5 bases had no gene match. Germline values: CDR1 SNHLY, CDR2 FYNNEI. CDR3 size: 15 residues. The CDR3 spells CASSDKGAGKNIQYF. The CDR3 bases are TGTGCCAGCAGTGATAAGGGGGCGGGCAAAAACATTCAGTACTTC.

The chain carries TRBV5-1 and TRBJ2-2; 11 bases are shared with TRBD2. The CDR3 is 16 amino acids. The germline CDR1 and CDR2 sequences are SGHRS and YFSETQ. J gave up 5 bases and V 4 bases, and 7 bases lay outside the gene matches. The CDR3 region has the DNA TGCGCCAGCAGCCGCACTAGCGGGGGAAGGACCGGGGAGCTGTTTTTT. Translating it yields CASSRTSGGRTGELFF.